The rows below give T cell receptor beta chains drawn from one sample of a study of CD8 T cells in Susac syndrome. Via MiXCR, TCRdb re-called the immunoSEQ multiplex PCR reads, giving one row per CDR3 protein. The data hold about 150,000 distinct CDR3 sequences, with approximately 95% observed a single time. The sample consisted of CD4+ T cells from PBMCs. Receptor source: a human donor with multiple sclerosis. The CDR3 runs from the conserved cysteine through the conserved F or W.

J	V	length	CDR3
TRBJ2-7	TRBV7-2	15	CASSFTGTGLYEQYF
TRBJ1-2	TRBV12-3/TRBV12-4	15	CASSFPGEGSYGYTF
TRBJ2-5	TRBV12-5	15	CASGLGLASQETQYF
TRBJ2-5	TRBV5-4	14	CASSRQGAQETQYF
TRBJ1-6	TRBV12-3/TRBV12-4	14	CASSPGTASSPLHF
TRBJ1-2	TRBV6-5	13	CASSWAQGNGYTF
TRBJ2-7	TRBV11-2	15	CASSLRGTSLREQYF
TRBJ2-3	TRBV7-8	18	CASSLSGGGAVSTDTQYF
TRBJ2-3	TRBV3-1	17	CASSQDQPGGPADTQYF
TRBJ2-5	TRBV7-3	13	CASSLKRGETQYF
TRBJ2-4	TRBV6-5	11	CASRTLGTEYF
TRBJ1-2	TRBV5-4	14	CASSPPDRVNGYTF
TRBJ2-5	TRBV24-1	14	CATSDSSGQETQYF
TRBJ2-3	TRBV5-1	13	CASSRTSGGNPYF
TRBJ1-3	TRBV7-9	16	CASSLRGLISENTIYF
TRBJ2-7	TRBV20-1	17	CSAPGLAGSPRYYEQYF
TRBJ2-7	TRBV19	15	CASSIYSDSSYEQYF
TRBJ1-1	TRBV29-1	13	CSVYGLLNTEAFF
TRBJ2-3	TRBV7-2	16	CASSPPGTSGPDTQYF
TRBJ1-1	TRBV3-1	15	CASSLYRGPDTEAFF
TRBJ2-5	TRBV2	11	CASSEKETQYF
TRBJ1-2	TRBV9	13	CASSVEQGYGYTF
TRBJ2-2	TRBV19	13	CASKDRVGGELFF
TRBJ2-5	TRBV2	15	CASSEVTGVGETQYF
TRBJ2-2	TRBV6-5	15	CASSHGAGRTGELFF
TRBJ2-1	TRBV2	14	CASSWTGSNNEQFF
TRBJ2-3	TRBV4-3	15	CASSQGSGSTDTQYF
TRBJ1-3	TRBV11-2	16	CASSLAWQSSGNTIYF
TRBJ1-1	TRBV7-9	13	CASSALGVPEAFF
TRBJ2-6	TRBV7-2	14	CASSWATVANVLTF
TRBJ1-3	TRBV15	14	CATSRDLDRNTIYF
TRBJ2-3	TRBV6-2/TRBV6-3	13	CASSSPVGWTQYF
TRBJ1-2	TRBV6-5	12	CASSSVRSGYTF
TRBJ2-1	TRBV6-5	15	CASSYASGNGDEQFF
TRBJ1-5	TRBV30	12	CAWSVGGQPQHF
TRBJ2-1	TRBV5-6	19	CASSLSVRAGVRVYNEQFF
TRBJ2-6	TRBV6-1	17	CATDRGSRASGANVLTF
TRBJ2-5	TRBV28	13	CASIEGGMETQYF
TRBJ1-1	TRBV19	13	CASSINRDSEAFF
TRBJ2-5	TRBV29-1	13	CSVARQPGEAQYF
TRBJ2-3	TRBV25-1	18	CASSERDRGTPDGDTQYF
TRBJ2-5	TRBV27	12	CASSFPGGTQYF
TRBJ2-1	TRBV30	13	CAWSRGGYNEQFF
TRBJ2-1	TRBV3-1	15	CASSLNSIHGNEQFF
TRBJ1-4	TRBV3-1	15	CASSHSSGVSEKLFF
TRBJ1-2	TRBV29-1	14	CSVGWAGGSLGYTF
TRBJ1-2	TRBV5-1	14	CASSPPNPSSGYTF
TRBJ2-1	TRBV29-1	15	CSVRLRTKKPNEQFF
TRBJ1-3	TRBV12-3/TRBV12-4	16	CASSFHRGISGNTIYF
TRBJ2-4	TRBV6-5	15	CASSLGGAGKNIQYF
TRBJ1-2	TRBV9	12	CASSRRTGGYTF
TRBJ2-1	TRBV11-1	14	CASSFNLGGNEQFF
TRBJ2-5	TRBV30	12	CAWTPGDETQYF